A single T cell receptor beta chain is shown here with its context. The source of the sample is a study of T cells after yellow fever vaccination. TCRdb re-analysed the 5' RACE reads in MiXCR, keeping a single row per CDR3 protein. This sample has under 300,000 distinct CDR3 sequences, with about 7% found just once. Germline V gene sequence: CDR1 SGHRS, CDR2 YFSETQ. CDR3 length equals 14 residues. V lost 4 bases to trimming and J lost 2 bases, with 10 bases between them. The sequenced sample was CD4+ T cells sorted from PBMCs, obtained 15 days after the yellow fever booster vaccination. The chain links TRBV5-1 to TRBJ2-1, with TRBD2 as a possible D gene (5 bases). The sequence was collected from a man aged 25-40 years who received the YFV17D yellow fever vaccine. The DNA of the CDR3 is TGCGCCAGCAGCGAGGGAATGACCTACAATGAGCAGTTCTTC. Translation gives CASSEGMTYNEQFF.